This T cell receptor beta chain was captured in a study of blood T cell repertoires in COVID-19. Study summary: The United States, Italy and Spain supplied acute and convalescent COVID-19 samples. The analysed material was cDNA or gDNA that came from T cells, B-cell-depleted T cells, or PBMCs.

Original processing methods: It was from reference gene primer amplification that nucleated cell counts were estimated. Assay used: immunoSEQ multiplex PCR; TCRdb lists only in-frame clones, some missing. D and trimming come from the DNA, and the V and J calls and clone size come from that table. The profile shows approximately 100,000 clones, roughly 80% of them singletons. The TCR comes from a man aged 55-75 years with acute or convalescent COVID-19. The material sequenced was peripheral blood.

CDR3 sequence: CASSYSYGNTIYF. The CDR3 nucleotides read TGTGCCAGCAGTTACTCTTATGGAAACACCATATATTTT. J is TRBJ1-3 and V is TRBV6-5; D gene uncertain. The V end lost 0 bases, the J end lost 3 bases, and 3 bases lay between the germline ends. The CDR3 runs 13 residues. CDR1 and CDR2 from the germline V gene are MNHEY and SVGAGI.